The 22 T cell receptor beta chains presented below share a single source sample, sequenced in a study of blood T cell repertoires in COVID-19. This table comes from immunoSEQ multiplex PCR, and its TCRdb copy is limited to in-frame clones, with some not included. The sample includes 300,000 to 400,000 clones, 85% to 90% of them seen just once. The sequenced sample consisted of peripheral blood. The receptors come from a woman aged 25 to 39 with COVID-19, enrolled during active disease.

V usage is TRBV7-9 and J usage is TRBJ2-5; tentatively, D is TRBD1 (6 bases). This CDR3 comprises 13 residues. Germline lookup yields CDR1 SEHNR and CDR2 FQNEAQ (reference sequence). V lost 7 bases, J lost 3 bases, and 12 bases lay in between. For the CDR3, the DNA is TGTGCCAGCACCCGGACAGCAAAAGAGACCCAGTACTTC. The encoded protein is CASTRTAKETQYF.

V is TRBV5-4 and J is TRBJ2-7; maybe TRBD1 (6 bases). V lost 4 bases and J 2 bases, leaving 13 bases between the germline ends. This CDR3 contains 14 residues. Germline V CDR1 and CDR2: SGHNT, YYREEE (reference sequence). The CDR3 is CASSKPTGTYEQYF. In DNA form, the CDR3 reads TGTGCCAGCAGCAAACCGACAGGTACCTACGAGCAGTACTTC.

The chain carries TRBV29-1 and TRBJ1-1; D is uncertain. The V end was cut by 6 bases, the J end by 1 base, with 9 bases between. The CDR3 sequence is 12 residues long. Germline CDR1 SQVTM, CDR2 ANQGSEA. The CDR3: CSVKQTNTEAFF. The CDR3 DNA is TGCAGCGTAAAGCAAACGAACACTGAAGCTTTCTTT.

The rearrangement uses TRBV5-4 and TRBJ2-6; TRBD1 aligns across 7 bases. Germline-derived CDR1 and CDR2 are SGHNT and YYREEE (reference sequence). CDR3 length: 19 residues. J was trimmed by 0 bases and V by 3 bases; bases with no gene match: 12. The CDR3 is CASSSPDRAPSSGANVLTF. CDR3 sequence (DNA): TGTGCCAGCAGCTCCCCTGACAGGGCCCCAAGCTCTGGGGCCAACGTCCTGACTTTC.

The gene calls are TRBV5-1 and TRBJ2-7; 10 bases fit TRBD1. The V gene end was trimmed by 0 bases and the J gene end by 4 bases; junction bases not matched to a gene: 7. The CDR3 runs to 16 residues. CDR1 is SGHRS and CDR2 is YFSETQ in the germline V gene. CDR3 region: CASSLDTGTGVYEQYF. For the CDR3, the DNA is TGCGCCAGCAGCTTGGACACCGGGACAGGGGTATACGAGCAGTACTTC.

The chain has TRBV30 and TRBJ1-6; the D gene is possibly TRBD1 (5 bases). The V and J ends lost 3 bases and 8 bases respectively, with 17 bases between them. Germline CDR1 GTSNPN, CDR2 SVGIG (reference sequence). This CDR3 has 15 residues. DNA of the CDR3: TGTGCCTGGAGCGCAGGGTTTTCTGGGGATTCACCCCTCCACTTT. This translates into CAWSAGFSGDSPLHF. The full variable domain, with the rest looked up from reference TRBV30 and TRBJ1-6, is SQTIHQWPATLVQPVGSPLSLECTVEGTSNPNLYWYRQAAGRGLQLLFYSVGIGQISSEVPQNLSASRPQDRQFILSSKKLLLSDSGFYLCAWSAGFSGDSPLHFGNGTRLTVT.

The chain recombines TRBV3-1 (or the pseudogene TRBV3-2) with TRBJ1-1, with D tentatively TRBD1 (5 bases). Germline CDR1 reads LGHDT; CDR2 reads YNNKEL (reference sequence). The CDR3 length is 13 residues. V lost 4 bases, J lost 4 bases, and 10 bases lay in between. CDR3 nucleotides: TGTGCCAGCAGCCCAGACCAGGGCACTGAAGCTTTCTTT. It encodes CASSPDQGTEAFF.

The chain employs TRBV30 and TRBJ2-6, with D perhaps TRBD1 (5 bases). Germline CDR1 is GTSNPN and CDR2 is SVGIG (reference sequence). Trimming left V 2 bases short and J 0 bases short, with 14 bases between. This CDR3 is 17 amino acids long. CDR3 in amino acids: CAWSPRAAISGANVLTF. The CDR3 nucleotides are TGTGCCTGGAGTCCCAGGGCCGCGATCTCTGGGGCCAACGTCCTGACTTTC. The complete variable domain, with remaining parts taken from reference TRBV30 and TRBJ2-6, reads SQTIHQWPATLVQPVGSPLSLECTVEGTSNPNLYWYRQAAGRGLQLLFYSVGIGQISSEVPQNLSASRPQDRQFILSSKKLLLSDSGFYLCAWSPRAAISGANVLTFGAGSRLTVL.

This clone has a handful of counts. The gene calls are TRBV28 and TRBJ2-1; possibly TRBD2 for D (5 bases). Germline values: CDR1 MDHEN, CDR2 SYDVKM. V lost 5 bases to trimming and J lost 1 base, with 9 bases between them. CDR3 length: 14 residues. The CDR3 DNA follows: TGTGCCAGCAGTAGTCCGGGGTCCTACAATGAGCAGTTCTTC. Translated, it gives CASSSPGSYNEQFF.

This clone was seen a handful of times. This chain joins TRBV4-2 and TRBJ2-1; D gene unclear. Trimming stripped 0 bases from V and 10 bases from J, with 4 bases between. The CDR3 length is 11 residues. The germline V gene encodes CDR1 LGHNA and CDR2 YNFKEQ. DNA for the CDR3: TGTGCCAGCAGCCAAGAGAGGGAGCAGTTCTTC. Translating it yields CASSQEREQFF.

The CDR3 loop is CASSYSGSSYNEQFF. The CDR3 coding sequence is TGTGCCAGTAGTTATAGCGGGAGCTCCTACAATGAGCAGTTCTTC. The rearrangement joins TRBV19 to TRBJ2-1; 9 bases agree with TRBD2. Germline CDR1 reads LNHDA; CDR2 reads SQIVND (reference sequence). Germline trimming cut 5 bases from V and 0 bases from J; bases unmatched to any gene: 2. This CDR3 contains 15 residues.

The rearrangement joins TRBV3-1 (or the pseudogene TRBV3-2) to TRBJ1-1, with D possibly matching TRBD1 (6 bases). Per the germline V gene, CDR1 is LGHDT and CDR2 is YNNKEL (reference sequence). The CDR3 spans 15 residues. The V gene lost 4 bases and the J gene lost 4 bases, with 16 bases spanning the gap. In nucleotides, the CDR3 is TGTGCCAGCAGCCGTCACAGGGTGTCGGGCACTGAAGCTTTCTTT. Translated: CASSRHRVSGTEAFF.

V usage is TRBV7-9 and J usage is TRBJ1-1; TRBD1 agrees at 7 bases. After removal of 5 bases from V and 3 bases from J, the junction contained 12 bases not matched to a gene. Germline CDR1 and CDR2: SEHNR and FQNEAQ (reference sequence). The CDR3 has 16 amino acids. The CDR3 coding sequence is TGTGCCAGCAGCCCCACCTTGGGACAGTTTTACACTGAAGCTTTCTTT. Its translation: CASSPTLGQFYTEAFF.

This clone was counted once. The chain joins TRBV7-3 to TRBJ2-7; 8 bases match TRBD2. Per germline, CDR1 SGHTA and CDR2 FQGTGA. CDR3 size: 15 residues. V dropped 0 bases and J dropped 3; count of bases not matched to a gene: 4. CDR3 in amino acids: CASSLTGAGGYEQYF. CDR3 in DNA: TGTGCCAGCAGCTTAACAGGGGCGGGAGGCTACGAGCAGTACTTC.

The chain links TRBV7-9 to TRBJ1-6; D remains unclear. Germline V gives CDR1 SEHNR, CDR2 FQNEAQ (reference sequence). This CDR3 spans 14 amino acids. Trimming left V 3 bases short and J 7 bases short, with 10 bases between. CDR3 bases: TGTGCCAGCAGCTTTGGAGGGCTAAATTCACCCCTCCACTTT. It encodes CASSFGGLNSPLHF.

Comments on this clone: The sample has other DNA sequences that encode this CDR3 too. The V gene is TRBV7-2, the J gene TRBJ2-7; D not resolved. Germline CDR1 is SGHTA and CDR2 is FQGNSA. Trimming cost V 1 base and J 2 bases, with 9 bases left between them. The CDR3 length is 14 residues. The CDR3 loop is CASSLGGSAYEQYF. CDR3 sequence (DNA): TGTGCCAGCAGCTTAGGAGGCAGCGCCTACGAGCAGTACTTC.

The chain has TRBV30 and TRBJ2-3, with D maybe TRBD1 (6 bases). Looked up from germline, CDR1 is GTSNPN and CDR2 is SVGIG (reference sequence). V lost 8 bases to trimming and J lost 3 bases, with 12 bases between them. CDR3 length: 12 amino acids. The DNA of the CDR3 is TGTGCCGGGGGCCCCGGGACAGATACGCAGTATTTT. Translated, it gives CAGGPGTDTQYF. The full variable domain, its missing parts supplied by reference TRBV30 and TRBJ2-3, is SQTIHQWPATLVQPVGSPLSLECTVEGTSNPNLYWYRQAAGRGLQLLFYSVGIGQISSEVPQNLSASRPQDRQFILSSKKLLLSDSGFYLCAGGPGTDTQYFGPGTRLTVL.

The chain recombines TRBV11-2 with TRBJ2-7; 9 nucleotides match TRBD2. The CDR3 runs to 13 residues. V dropped 3 bases and J dropped 7; count of bases not matched to a gene: 4. Germline lookup yields CDR1 SGHAT and CDR2 FQNNGV. The CDR3 region has the DNA TGTGCCAGCAGCTTGGGACTAGCACAAGAGCAGTACTTC. This codes for CASSLGLAQEQYF.

This chain connects TRBV12-3 or TRBV12-4 to TRBJ1-2; D gene ambiguous. The V end lost 4 bases, the J end lost 4 bases, and 7 bases lay between the germline ends. This CDR3 region has 12 residues. CDR3 in amino acids: CASSSGFYGYTF. The CDR3, as DNA: TGTGCCAGCAGTTCGGGATTCTATGGCTACACCTTC.

CDR3 bases: TGTGCCACCAGCGTAGACAGGGGTCGCGAGACCCAGTACTTC. Amino acid sequence: CATSVDRGRETQYF. The chain is built from TRBV15 and TRBJ2-5; 8 bases agree with TRBD1. Per germline, CDR1 LNHNV and CDR2 YYDKDF (reference sequence). V lost 5 bases, J lost 5 bases, and 7 bases stayed unmatched. The CDR3 consists of 14 residues.

This clone occurred once. The V call is TRBV18, the J call TRBJ2-6; TRBD1 matches at 9 bases. J lost 1 base, V lost 2 bases, and 9 bases had no gene match. Looked up from germline, CDR1 is KGHSH and CDR2 is LQKENI. The CDR3 runs to 19 residues. CDR3 bases: TGTGCCAGCTCACCAGCGGGGACAGGGAGATTGTCTGGGGCCAACGTCCTGACTTTC. This sequence encodes CASSPAGTGRLSGANVLTF. Full variable domain (outside the CDR3, taken from reference TRBV18 and TRBJ2-6): NAGVMQNPRHLVRRRGQEARLRCSPMKGHSHVYWYRQLPEEGLKFMVYLQKENIIDESGMPKERFSAEFPKEGPSILRIQQVVRGDSAAYFCASSPAGTGRLSGANVLTFGAGSRLTVL.

V gene TRBV29-1 combines with J gene TRBJ2-1, with D possibly matching TRBD1 (6 bases). Germline values: CDR1 SQVTM, CDR2 ANQGSEA. This CDR3 region has 13 residues. V lost 4 bases and J 4 bases, leaving 11 bases between the germline ends. CDR3 residues: CSVAGTPYNEQFF. In DNA, the CDR3 is TGCAGCGTTGCGGGGACACCGTACAATGAGCAGTTCTTC.